A selection of T cell receptor beta chains follows, all from one sample in a study of blood T cell repertoires in COVID-19. TCRdb's table, derived via immunoSEQ multiplex PCR, lists solely in-frame clones and lacks some. Seen here are roughly 120,000 clones, around 90% observed once, and the top ten hold about 3.8%. Specimen: peripheral blood. The origin of the receptors is a woman aged 55 to 70 with COVID-19, enrolled during active disease. CDR3s include the opening cysteine and the closing phenylalanine or tryptophan. Fields, in order: J gene, V gene, D gene, CDR3 protein. The D gene is left open where the match is weak.

j_gene: TRBJ2-7; v_gene: TRBV6-5; d_gene: TRBD1; CDR3aa: CASSYSWTGDYEQYF
j_gene: TRBJ1-4; v_gene: TRBV7-6; d_gene: TRBD1; CDR3aa: CASSFTPGQGNEKLFF
j_gene: TRBJ1-1; v_gene: TRBV9; d_gene: TRBD1; CDR3aa: CASSATDRARAFF
j_gene: TRBJ1-5; v_gene: TRBV28; d_gene: TRBD1; CDR3aa: CASKGGASQPQHF
j_gene: TRBJ2-1; v_gene: TRBV6-2/TRBV6-3; d_gene: NA; CDR3aa: CASSIGGWQFF
j_gene: TRBJ2-2; v_gene: TRBV25-1; d_gene: NA; CDR3aa: CASSDQGWTGELFF
j_gene: TRBJ2-7; v_gene: TRBV7-2; d_gene: NA; CDR3aa: CASSPYSPTAEQYF
j_gene: TRBJ1-2; v_gene: TRBV9; d_gene: TRBD1; CDR3aa: CASSSGQGEYGYTF
j_gene: TRBJ2-2; v_gene: TRBV3-1/TRBV3-2; d_gene: NA; CDR3aa: CASSQVRNTGELFF
j_gene: TRBJ1-1; v_gene: TRBV7-8; d_gene: NA; CDR3aa: CASSLNGGTNTEAFF
j_gene: TRBJ2-7; v_gene: TRBV7-9; d_gene: NA; CDR3aa: CASSRRDTEQYF
j_gene: TRBJ1-1; v_gene: TRBV6-2/TRBV6-3; d_gene: NA; CDR3aa: CASSYSGGNTEAFF
j_gene: TRBJ2-7; v_gene: TRBV5-6; d_gene: TRBD1; CDR3aa: CASSSPGQGASHEQYF
j_gene: TRBJ1-6; v_gene: TRBV7-6; d_gene: NA; CDR3aa: CASSLDQVVSPLHF
j_gene: TRBJ1-1; v_gene: TRBV7-9; d_gene: NA; CDR3aa: CASSRSNTEAFF
j_gene: TRBJ1-2; v_gene: TRBV19; d_gene: TRBD1; CDR3aa: CASRGQGFYGYTF
j_gene: TRBJ1-5; v_gene: TRBV5-5; d_gene: TRBD1; CDR3aa: CASSPMTGNSNQPQHF
j_gene: TRBJ2-3; v_gene: TRBV9; d_gene: TRBD2; CDR3aa: CASSPRTSGADTQYF
j_gene: TRBJ1-1; v_gene: TRBV15; d_gene: NA; CDR3aa: CATSLNGDTEAFF